The present T cell receptor beta chain was sequenced within a study of T-cell memory formation after mild COVID-19. This clonotype was seen only a few times. The antigen remains undetermined. TCRdb reanalysed the 5' RACE reads using MiXCR and keeps one entry per CDR3 protein. Of more than 400,000 distinct CDR3 sequences listed, 18% were seen once; the top ten hold 9% to 15%. Study conclusions and caveats: Cross-reactive memory seemingly joined, as some responding clones were found in pre-infection memory.

The sequence came from an adult woman who had mild COVID-19 (a few samples of this study predate the infection). Cell type and time point are not known. Sequencing was carried out using PBMCs or a T cell subset sorted from them (not recorded which).

CDR3: CASSFDRVEDTQYF. CDR3 DNA: TGTGCCAGCAGTTTCGACCGGGTTGAGGATACGCAGTATTTT. The chain uses TRBV11-1 and TRBJ2-3; D is uncertain. Germline-derived CDR1 and CDR2 are SGHAT and FQDESV (reference sequence). The CDR3 covers 14 residues. V lost 6 bases to trimming and J lost 6 bases, with 16 bases between them. The entire variable domain, with the rest obtained from reference TRBV11-1 and TRBJ2-3, is as follows: EAEVAQSPRYKITEKSQAVAFWCDPISGHATLYWYRQILGQGPELLVQFQDESVVDDSQLPKDRFSAERLKGVDSTLKIQPAELGDSAMYLCASSFDRVEDTQYFGPGTRLTVL.